The 24 T cell receptor beta chains below were found in one sample sequenced in a study of CD8 T cells in ankylosing spondylitis. TCRdb ran MiXCR on the 5' RACE reads and lists one entry per CDR3 protein. The table has around 330,000 distinct CDR3 sequences, 11% seen once. The sequenced sample consisted of blood, either unsorted or a sorted T cell fraction (not recorded which). The receptors shown here come from a female donor with ankylosing spondylitis or in good health (not recorded which).

This clonotype has ten or more counts. This chain uses TRBV5-6 with TRBJ2-1; 10 positions agree with TRBD2. Unmatched junction bases numbered 4, after V lost 0 bases and J lost 4 bases. This CDR3 contains 16 residues. The germline CDR1 and CDR2 sequences are SGHDT and YYEEEE. The CDR3 loop reads CASSLVGSGGYNEQFF. CDR3 DNA sequence: TGTGCCAGCAGCTTGGTTGGTAGCGGGGGGTACAATGAGCAGTTCTTC.

This clonotype appeared many times. The rearrangement uses TRBV28 and TRBJ1-3; D might be TRBD1 (5 bases). The CDR3 consists of 14 residues. The V gene's germline CDR1 is MDHEN and CDR2 SYDVKM. Trimming pared 8 bases from V and 0 bases from J, leaving 11 bases between. The CDR3 loop is CASEDTSSGNTIYF. The CDR3 DNA follows: TGTGCCAGCGAGGACACCTCCTCTGGAAACACCATATATTTT.

This clonotype was seen a handful of times. This chain connects TRBV20-1 to TRBJ2-5, with a weak D call TRBD1 (6 bases). V lost 3 bases, J lost 2 bases, and 16 bases lay in between. The CDR3 loop spans 15 amino acids. Germline CDR1 DFQATT, CDR2 SNEGSKA (reference sequence). The DNA of the CDR3 is TGCAGTGCTAGCCGCTCGATGGGACATCAAGAGACCCAGTACTTC. Amino acid sequence: CSASRSMGHQETQYF.

This chain connects TRBV5-6 to TRBJ2-3, with D tentatively TRBD1 (5 bases). Germline-derived CDR1 and CDR2 are SGHDT and YYEEEE. Trimming cost V 3 bases and J 2 bases, with 10 bases left between them. The CDR3 is 14 residues long. In DNA, the CDR3 is TGTGCCAGCAGCTCGGACATCTTCACAGATACGCAGTATTTT. Its protein product is CASSSDIFTDTQYF.

This clonotype was recorded many times. The genes are TRBV24-1 and TRBJ1-4; D may be TRBD1 (6 bases). This CDR3 comprises 15 residues. V gave up 9 bases and J gave up 10 bases, with 23 bases separating them. Germline CDR1 and CDR2: KGHDR and SFDVKD. The CDR3 sequence is CATDTPRGRPGKLFF. CDR3 sequence (DNA): TGTGCCACCGATACCCCCCGGGGGCGCCCTGGAAAACTGTTTTTT.

This clonotype was seen many times. The chain employs TRBV11-3 and TRBJ2-5; D uncertain. The V and J ends lost 2 bases and 2 bases respectively, with 9 bases between them. Germline values: CDR1 SGHNT, CDR2 YENEEA. The CDR3 is 14 amino acids. The CDR3 sequence is CASSLNSHQETQYF. The CDR3 DNA reads TGTGCCAGCAGCTTAAACAGTCATCAAGAGACCCAGTACTTC.

The genes are TRBV4-1 and TRBJ1-5; 8 nucleotides align to TRBD1. Per the germline V gene, CDR1 is MGHRA and CDR2 is YSYEKL. The CDR3 is made up of 16 amino acids. With 0 bases clipped from V and 2 bases from J, the junction kept 3 bases outside the gene matches. CDR3 sequence: CASSQDETGGNQPQHF. In nucleotides, the CDR3 is TGCGCCAGCAGCCAAGATGAGACAGGGGGCAATCAGCCCCAGCATTTT.

V gene TRBV4-1 combines with J gene TRBJ1-5; tentatively, D is TRBD1 (5 bases). Germline CDR1 is MGHRA and CDR2 is YSYEKL. The V gene lost 0 bases and the J gene lost 5 bases, with 8 bases spanning the gap. The CDR3 has 14 amino acids. The CDR3: CASSQEEGDQPQHF. The CDR3 bases are TGCGCCAGCAGCCAAGAGGAAGGGGATCAGCCCCAGCATTTT.

In this sample, this clonotype turned up a few times. This rearrangement joins TRBV7-8 to TRBJ1-3; D gene uncertain. Between the trimmed V and J ends, which lost 5 bases and 0 bases, there was a span of 11 bases. The CDR3 is made up of 15 amino acids. Germline-derived CDR1 and CDR2 are SGHVS and FQNEAQ. The CDR3 sequence: CASSPRSDSGNTIYF. CDR3 nucleotide sequence: TGTGCCAGCAGCCCAAGGTCAGACTCTGGAAACACCATATATTTT.

A remark on this clonotype: A read error is possible here, since a much larger clone lies one base away. This chain's CDR3 is CASSSSWTGRPKAFF. DNA for the CDR3: TGTGCCAGCAGTTCCTCCTGGACAGGCCGCCCAAAAGCTTTCTTT. V and J are TRBV28 and TRBJ1-1, with 7 bases fitting TRBD1. The V gene's germline CDR1 is MDHEN and CDR2 SYDVKM. J gave up 9 bases and V 4 bases, and 14 bases lay outside the gene matches. This CDR3 region has 15 residues.

In this sample, this clonotype turned up many times. The CDR3, as DNA: TGTGCCAGCAGTTTAGCGAAGGGGGCCTACGAGCAGTACTTC. This translates into CASSLAKGAYEQYF. This chain connects TRBV12-3 or TRBV12-4 to TRBJ2-7, with a weak D call TRBD1 (6 bases). The germline V and J ends were trimmed by 0 bases and 2 bases, with 8 bases remaining between them. The CDR3 length is 14 residues.

Many counts were recorded for this clonotype. This chain uses TRBV3-1 with TRBJ2-1; 9 positions match TRBD2. The CDR3 is made up of 15 amino acids. The germline V gene has CDR1 LGHDT and CDR2 YNNKEL (reference sequence). The J segment lost 9 bases and the V segment lost 4 bases, leaving 10 bases of the junction unmatched. CDR3 region: CASSLTGLAYGEQFF. CDR3 sequence (DNA): TGTGCCAGCAGCCTAACCGGACTAGCGTACGGTGAGCAGTTCTTC.

The CDR3, as DNA: TGTGCCTGGACCCCGGGTCTTCTACAGTTCTTC. This codes for CAWTPGLLQFF. V usage is TRBV30 and J usage is TRBJ2-1; D is unresolved. CDR1 is GTSNPN and CDR2 is SVGIG in the germline V gene (reference sequence). V dropped 4 bases and J dropped 13 bases, with 14 bases sitting between them. The length of the CDR3 is 11 residues.

The sample holds a few counts of this clonotype. The chain carries TRBV28 and TRBJ2-5; the D gene is possibly TRBD1 (5 bases). The V end was cut by 1 base, the J end by 5 bases, with 17 bases between. The CDR3 length is 16 residues. Germline V gene data show CDR1 as MDHEN and CDR2 as SYDVKM. The CDR3, as DNA: TGTGCCAGCAGTTTATCCCCCTGGGGCGAGGAGGAGACCCAGTACTTC. It specifies CASSLSPWGEEETQYF.

V usage is TRBV7-8 and J usage is TRBJ2-7, with TRBD1 matching 7 bases. The CDR3 covers 15 residues. Germline CDR1 is SGHVS and CDR2 is FQNEAQ. The J segment lost 6 bases and the V segment lost 8 bases, leaving 16 bases of the junction unmatched. CDR3 nucleotides: TGTGCCAGCGGGGCCCAACAGGGGATGGGAAGCGAGCAGTACTTC. It codes for CASGAQQGMGSEQYF.

This clonotype was detected ten times or more. This rearrangement joins TRBV28 to TRBJ2-5; no reliable D call. Trimming took 8 bases from V and 0 from J, leaving 4 bases between them. Germline-derived CDR1 and CDR2 are MDHEN and SYDVKM. The CDR3 has 11 residues. CDR3 DNA: TGTGCCAGCGCGTACCAAGAGACCCAGTACTTC. Amino acid sequence: CASAYQETQYF.

This clonotype has at least ten counts. This chain connects TRBV20-1 to TRBJ2-5; tentatively, D is TRBD1 (6 bases). CDR3 length equals 11 residues. Trimming stripped 4 bases from V and 3 bases from J, with 6 bases between. CDR1 DFQATT and CDR2 SNEGSKA come from the germline V gene (reference sequence). The CDR3 DNA follows: TGCAGTGCTAACAGGGAAGAGACCCAGTACTTC. This gives the protein CSANREETQYF.

The V and J genes are TRBV10-3 and TRBJ1-2; D remains unclear. The CDR3 loop spans 14 amino acids. Germline V lookup: CDR1 ENHRY, CDR2 SYGVKD. Trimming stripped 7 bases from V and 9 bases from J, with 21 bases between. Written as DNA, the CDR3 is TGTGCCATCACGGGCAGTTCGGGCTATTTCAGCTACACCTTC. This codes for CAITGSSGYFSYTF.

As for this clonotype: The junction departs from germline at one end; a sequencing error may be responsible. The chain employs TRBV28 and TRBJ1-3; D is perhaps TRBD1 (5 bases). CDR3 length: 18 amino acids. Germline loops: CDR1 MDHEN, CDR2 SYDVKM. The CDR3 spells CTSSLWVLGDVRGNTIYF. CDR3 DNA sequence: TGTACCAGCAGTTTATGGGTTTTAGGGGACGTGCGTGGAAACACCATATATTTT.

Many counts were recorded for this clonotype. This CDR3 reads CSAFGTETYEQYF. DNA of the CDR3: TGCAGTGCATTCGGGACCGAAACCTACGAGCAGTACTTC. The chain joins TRBV20-1 to TRBJ2-7; D is possibly TRBD1 or TRBD2 (5 bases each). The CDR3 spans 13 residues. V gave up 6 bases and J gave up 2 bases, with 14 bases separating them. The V gene's germline CDR1 is DFQATT and CDR2 SNEGSKA (reference sequence).

The sample holds many counts of this clonotype. V and J are TRBV12-3 or TRBV12-4 and TRBJ1-1; D may be TRBD1 (5 bases). V was cut by 5 bases and J by 3 bases, with 16 bases left in between. There are 15 residues in the CDR3. The CDR3 nucleotides are TGTGCCAGCAGTCCCTGGGAGGGGTGGGACACTGAAGCTTTCTTT. This translates into CASSPWEGWDTEAFF.

This clonotype was recorded many times. The chain has TRBV20-1 and TRBJ1-5, with a possible D match to TRBD1 (5 bases). CDR1 is DFQATT, CDR2 SNEGSKA, per germline (reference sequence). CDR3 length equals 14 residues. V was pared by 2 bases and J by 9 bases, with 17 bases between. CDR3 region: CSARQGTDPGPQHF. CDR3 nucleotide sequence: TGCAGTGCTAGACAAGGGACGGACCCGGGGCCCCAGCATTTT.

This clonotype was seen a handful of times. The rearrangement uses TRBV5-6 and TRBJ2-6, with TRBD2 as a possible D gene (6 bases). CDR3 length equals 19 residues. Per germline, CDR1 SGHDT and CDR2 YYEEEE. V shed 3 bases and J shed 0 bases, with 19 bases lying between them. CDR3 amino acids: CASSYGLFGGNSGANVLTF. In DNA, the CDR3 is TGTGCCAGCAGCTACGGACTGTTTGGAGGGAACTCTGGGGCCAACGTCCTGACTTTC.

The chain is built from TRBV30 and TRBJ2-7, with D possibly matching TRBD2 (5 bases). The V gene lost 3 bases and the J gene lost 0 bases, with 9 bases spanning the gap. CDR1 and CDR2 from the germline V gene are GTSNPN and SVGIG (reference sequence). The CDR3 is 13 amino acids. CDR3 sequence reads: CAWSEGNSYEQYF. The CDR3 coding sequence is TGTGCCTGGAGCGAGGGAAACTCCTACGAGCAGTACTTC. Variable domain in full (rest from reference TRBV30 and TRBJ2-7): SQTIHQWPATLVQPVGSPLSLECTVEGTSNPNLYWYRQAAGRGLQLLFYSVGIGQISSEVPQNLSASRPQDRQFILSSKKLLLSDSGFYLCAWSEGNSYEQYFGPGTRLTVT.